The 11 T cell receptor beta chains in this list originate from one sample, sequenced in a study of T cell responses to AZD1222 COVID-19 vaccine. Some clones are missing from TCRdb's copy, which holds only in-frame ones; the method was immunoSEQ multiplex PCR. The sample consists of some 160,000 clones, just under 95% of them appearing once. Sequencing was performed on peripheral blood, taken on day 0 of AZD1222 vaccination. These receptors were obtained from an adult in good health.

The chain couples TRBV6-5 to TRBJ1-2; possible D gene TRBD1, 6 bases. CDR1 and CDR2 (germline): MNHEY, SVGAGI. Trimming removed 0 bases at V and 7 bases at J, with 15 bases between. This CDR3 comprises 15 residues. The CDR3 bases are TGTGCCAGCAGTTACTCGGGCAGGGGAAGTTCTGGCTACACCTTC. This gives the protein CASSYSGRGSSGYTF.

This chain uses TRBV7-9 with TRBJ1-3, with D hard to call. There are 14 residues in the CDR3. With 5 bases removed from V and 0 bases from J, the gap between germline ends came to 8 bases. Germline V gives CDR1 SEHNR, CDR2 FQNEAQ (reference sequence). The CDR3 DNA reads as TGTGCCAGCAGCCCACCCGGCTCTGGAAACACCATATATTTT. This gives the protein CASSPPGSGNTIYF.

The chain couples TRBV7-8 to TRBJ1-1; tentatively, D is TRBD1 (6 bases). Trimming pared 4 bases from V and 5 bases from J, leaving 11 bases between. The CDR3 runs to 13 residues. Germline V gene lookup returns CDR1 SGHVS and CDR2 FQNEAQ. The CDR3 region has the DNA TGTGCCAGCAGCTGGGGGCCGGGAACTGAAGCTTTCTTT. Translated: CASSWGPGTEAFF.

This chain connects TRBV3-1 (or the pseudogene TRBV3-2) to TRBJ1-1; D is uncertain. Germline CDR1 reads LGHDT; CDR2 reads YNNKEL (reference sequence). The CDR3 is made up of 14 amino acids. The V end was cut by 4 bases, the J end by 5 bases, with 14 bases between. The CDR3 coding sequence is TGTGCCAGCAGCCCGTGGGCGTCGGTTACTGAAGCTTTCTTT. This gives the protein CASSPWASVTEAFF.

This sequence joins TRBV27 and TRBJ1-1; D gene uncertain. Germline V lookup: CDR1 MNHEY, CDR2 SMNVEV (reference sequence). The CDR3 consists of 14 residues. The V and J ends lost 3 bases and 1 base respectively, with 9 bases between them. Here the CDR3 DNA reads TGTGCCAGCAGTTTGAGGACGGCGAACACTGAAGCTTTCTTT. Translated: CASSLRTANTEAFF.

CDR3 nucleotides: TGTGCCTGGAGGGGGGGGCAGGGAAGTGCAACTAATGAAAAACTGTTTTTT. Translation: CAWRGGQGSATNEKLFF. The rearrangement uses TRBV30 and TRBJ1-4, with D possibly being TRBD1 (6 bases). The CDR3 has 17 amino acids. V lost 3 bases and J lost 0, with 17 bases in between. Germline V gene data show CDR1 as GTSNPN and CDR2 as SVGIG (reference sequence).

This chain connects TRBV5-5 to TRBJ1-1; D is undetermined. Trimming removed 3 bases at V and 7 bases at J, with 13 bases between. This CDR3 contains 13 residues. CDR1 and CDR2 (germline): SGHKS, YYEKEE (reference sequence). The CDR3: CASSSDLNREAFF. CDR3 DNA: TGTGCCAGCAGCTCAGACTTGAACCGTGAAGCTTTCTTT.

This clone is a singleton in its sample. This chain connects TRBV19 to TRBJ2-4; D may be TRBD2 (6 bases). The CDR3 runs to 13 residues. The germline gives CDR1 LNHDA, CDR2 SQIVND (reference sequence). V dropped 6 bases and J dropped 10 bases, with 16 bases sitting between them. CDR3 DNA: TGTGCCAGTAGAAGGTCCGGGGGACCTATTCAGTACTTC. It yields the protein CASRRSGGPIQYF.

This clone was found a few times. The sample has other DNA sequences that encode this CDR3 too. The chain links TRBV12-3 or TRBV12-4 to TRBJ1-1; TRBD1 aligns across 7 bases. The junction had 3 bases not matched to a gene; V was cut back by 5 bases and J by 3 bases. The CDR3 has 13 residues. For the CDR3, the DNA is TGTGCCAGCAGTCGTACAGGGGACACTGAAGCTTTCTTT. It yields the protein CASSRTGDTEAFF.

CDR3 sequence (DNA): TGTGCCAGCAGTGAACGGGACAGATACACAGATACGCAGTATTTT. Its protein product is CASSERDRYTDTQYF. V is TRBV6-1 and J is TRBJ2-3; 7 bases fit TRBD1. This CDR3 has 15 amino acids. V lost 2 bases, J lost 2 bases, and 4 bases stayed unmatched. Per the germline V gene, CDR1 is MNHNS and CDR2 is SASEGT.

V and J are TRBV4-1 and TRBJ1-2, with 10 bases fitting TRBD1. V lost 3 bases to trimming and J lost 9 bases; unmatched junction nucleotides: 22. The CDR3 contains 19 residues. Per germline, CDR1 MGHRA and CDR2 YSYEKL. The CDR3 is CASSQVGTGVSVENQSYTF. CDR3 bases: TGCGCCAGCAGCCAGGTAGGGACAGGGGTTTCAGTTGAGAACCAGAGCTACACCTTC.